This T cell receptor (beta chain) was found in a study of T cells in Graves' hyperthyroidism and ophthalmopathy. Overall study findings and caveats: Most thyroid clonotypes expanded above 0.001 appeared in blood too.

Criteria for exclusion of patients were uncontrolled infection, other autoimmune disease, pregnancy or lactation. Diagnostic decisions used clinical symptoms, serum thyroxine and TRAb, thyroid ultrasound and orbital computed tomography. From more than 8 ml of fresh peripheral blood, PBMCs were isolated. Germline V gives CDR1 MNHEY, CDR2 SMNVEV (reference sequence). V was clipped by 7 bases and J by 2 bases; unmatched bases: 7. The CDR3 spans 15 residues. Authors of the study amplified TCR beta CDR3 regions from RNA transcripts. Primed by the HTBI set, a first-round RT-PCR was run on the TCR CDR3. From the multiplex PCR reads, TCRdb called clonotypes with MiXCR, one entry per CDR3 protein. Among hundreds of thousands of distinct CDR3 sequences listed, 14% were seen once. This clonotype appeared a few times. Its antigen remains unknown.

The sequenced sample was blood. V gene TRBV27 combines with J gene TRBJ2-5, with 10 bases lining up with TRBD1. The receptor was derived from a woman younger than 30 with Graves' hyperthyroidism. The DNA for the CDR3 is TGTGCCAGCAACTCCTGGGACAGGGGACAAGAGACCCAGTACTTC. Translation: CASNSWDRGQETQYF.